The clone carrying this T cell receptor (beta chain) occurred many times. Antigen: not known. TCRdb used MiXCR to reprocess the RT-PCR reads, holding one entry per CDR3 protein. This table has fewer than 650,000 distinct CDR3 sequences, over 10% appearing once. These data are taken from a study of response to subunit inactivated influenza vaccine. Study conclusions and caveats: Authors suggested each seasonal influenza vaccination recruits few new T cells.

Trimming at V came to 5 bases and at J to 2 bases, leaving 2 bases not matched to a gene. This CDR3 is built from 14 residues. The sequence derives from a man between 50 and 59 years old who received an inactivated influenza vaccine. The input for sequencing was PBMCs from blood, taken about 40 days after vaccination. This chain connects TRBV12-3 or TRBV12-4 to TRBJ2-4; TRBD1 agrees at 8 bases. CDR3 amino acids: CASSDRGTKNIQYF. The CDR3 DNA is TGTGCCAGCAGTGACAGGGGCACCAAAAACATTCAGTACTTC.